This T cell receptor beta chain originates from a study of regulatory T cells in long-lasting Graves disease. Notes on the study in general: Persistent cases favored TRBV28, TRBJ1-2 and TRBJ2-5. TCR diversity in persistent Graves' patients was below that of newly diagnosed ones. Peripheral blood, not thyroid tissue, was the sole material studied.

Germline V gene sequence: CDR1 SGHAT, CDR2 FQNNGV. The CDR3 has 17 amino acids. V was pared by 4 bases and J by 1 base, with 13 bases of the junction left unmatched. Regarding time point: newly diagnosed GD, antithyroid drugs for less than 3 months. The authors made the TCR library using RNA they extracted from PBMCs. An endocrinology department in Xi'an, China, supplied the patients. This clonotype was observed at least ten times. What it binds is not known. Arm-PCR of CDR3 regions and iRepertoire HTBI primers were used to build TCR beta libraries. From the multiplex PCR reads, TCRdb called clonotypes with MiXCR, one entry per CDR3 protein. The sample lists approximately 300,000 distinct CDR3 sequences; more than 15% were seen once.

The chain uses TRBV11-2 and TRBJ2-7; 7 bases line up with TRBD2. Sequenced material: peripheral blood mononuclear cells (PBMCs), taken at new diagnosis, from a patient treated with antithyroid drugs. This TCR was recovered from a female donor with Graves disease. The CDR3 DNA reads as TGTGCCAGCAGCTCGTACGGCTCTAGCGGAACGTCCTACGAGCAGTACTTC. This codes for CASSSYGSSGTSYEQYF.